The T cell receptor (beta chain) under discussion was sequenced for a study of blood T cell repertoires in COVID-19. Turning to the study itself: Acute and convalescent COVID-19 specimens originated in the United States, Italy and Spain.

This table comes from immunoSEQ multiplex PCR, and its TCRdb copy is limited to in-frame clones, with some not included. The data contain under 80,000 clones, just under 80% of them singletons. CDR3 size: 14 residues. Germline V lookup: CDR1 SGHAT, CDR2 FQNNGV. J was trimmed by 4 bases and V by 5 bases; bases with no gene match: 4. V usage is TRBV11-2 and J usage is TRBJ2-5, with 10 nucleotides matching TRBD2. Sequencing was done on a sample of peripheral blood. The receptor's source is a human donor in a cohort sampled during active COVID-19. Here the CDR3 reads CASSRSGRSETQYF. The CDR3 bases are TGTGCCAGCAGCCGTAGCGGGAGGTCAGAGACCCAGTACTTC.